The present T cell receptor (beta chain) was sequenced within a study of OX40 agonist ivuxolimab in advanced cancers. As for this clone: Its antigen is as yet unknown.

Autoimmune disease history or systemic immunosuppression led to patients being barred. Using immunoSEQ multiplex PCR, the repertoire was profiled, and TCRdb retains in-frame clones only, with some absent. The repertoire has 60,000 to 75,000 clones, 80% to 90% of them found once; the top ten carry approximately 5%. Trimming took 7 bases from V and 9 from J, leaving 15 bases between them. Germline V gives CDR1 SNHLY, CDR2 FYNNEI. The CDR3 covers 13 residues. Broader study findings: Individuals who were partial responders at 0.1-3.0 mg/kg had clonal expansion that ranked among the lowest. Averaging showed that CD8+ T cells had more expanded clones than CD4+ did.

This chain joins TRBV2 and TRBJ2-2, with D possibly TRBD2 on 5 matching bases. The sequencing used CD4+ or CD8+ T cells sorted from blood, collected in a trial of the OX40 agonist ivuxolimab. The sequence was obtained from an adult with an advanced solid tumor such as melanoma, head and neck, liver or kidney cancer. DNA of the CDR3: TGTGCCAGCACCTTCGACCCGGGGTGGGAGCTGTTTTTT. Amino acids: CASTFDPGWELFF.